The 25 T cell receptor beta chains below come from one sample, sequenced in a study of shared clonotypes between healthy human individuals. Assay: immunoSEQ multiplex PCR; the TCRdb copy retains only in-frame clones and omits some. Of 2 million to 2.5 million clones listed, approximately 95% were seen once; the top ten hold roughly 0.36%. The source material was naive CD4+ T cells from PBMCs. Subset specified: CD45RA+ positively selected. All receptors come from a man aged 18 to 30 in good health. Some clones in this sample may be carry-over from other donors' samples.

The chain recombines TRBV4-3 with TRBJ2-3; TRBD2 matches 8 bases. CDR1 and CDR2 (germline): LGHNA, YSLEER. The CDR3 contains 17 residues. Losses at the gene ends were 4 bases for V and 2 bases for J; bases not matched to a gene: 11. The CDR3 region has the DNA TGCGCCAGCAGCCCGAACCCGGGACTAGAGGTCACAGATACGCAGTATTTT. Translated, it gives CASSPNPGLEVTDTQYF.

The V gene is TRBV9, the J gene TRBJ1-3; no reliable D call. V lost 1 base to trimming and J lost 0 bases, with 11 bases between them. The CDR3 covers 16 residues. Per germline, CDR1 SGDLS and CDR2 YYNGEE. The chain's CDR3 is CASSVREGDSGNTIYF. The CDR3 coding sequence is TGTGCCAGCAGCGTACGGGAAGGAGACTCTGGAAACACCATATATTTT.

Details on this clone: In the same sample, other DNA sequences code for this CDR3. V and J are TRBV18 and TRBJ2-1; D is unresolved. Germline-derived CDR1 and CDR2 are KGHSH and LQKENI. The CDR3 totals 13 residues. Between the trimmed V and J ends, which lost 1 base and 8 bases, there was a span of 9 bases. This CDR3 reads CASSPRSSDEQFF. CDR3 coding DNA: TGTGCCAGCTCACCACGCTCCTCCGATGAGCAGTTCTTC. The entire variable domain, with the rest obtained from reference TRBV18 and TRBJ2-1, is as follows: NAGVMQNPRHLVRRRGQEARLRCSPMKGHSHVYWYRQLPEEGLKFMVYLQKENIIDESGMPKERFSAEFPKEGPSILRIQQVVRGDSAAYFCASSPRSSDEQFFGPGTRLTVL.

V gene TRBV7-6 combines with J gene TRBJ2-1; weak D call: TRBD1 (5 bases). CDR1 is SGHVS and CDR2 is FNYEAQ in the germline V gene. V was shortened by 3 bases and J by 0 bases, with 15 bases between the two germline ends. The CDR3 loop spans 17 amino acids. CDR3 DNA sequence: TGTGCCAGCAGCTTCGAACAGGCCCAGAGCTCCTACAATGAGCAGTTCTTC. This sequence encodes CASSFEQAQSSYNEQFF.

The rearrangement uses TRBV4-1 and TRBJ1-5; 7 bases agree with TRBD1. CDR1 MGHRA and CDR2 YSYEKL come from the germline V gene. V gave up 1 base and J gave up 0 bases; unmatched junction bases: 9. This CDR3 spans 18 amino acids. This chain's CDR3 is CASSQVLQGPYSNQPQHF. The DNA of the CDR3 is TGCGCCAGCAGCCAAGTATTACAGGGGCCCTATAGCAATCAGCCCCAGCATTTT.

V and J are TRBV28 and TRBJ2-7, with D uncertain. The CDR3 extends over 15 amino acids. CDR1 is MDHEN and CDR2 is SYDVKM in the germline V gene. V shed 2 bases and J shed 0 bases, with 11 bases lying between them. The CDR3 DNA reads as TGTGCCAGCAGTTTACCGAGGCCTATCTCCTACGAGCAGTACTTC. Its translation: CASSLPRPISYEQYF. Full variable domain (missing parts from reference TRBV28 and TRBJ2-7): DVKVTQSSRYLVKRTGEKVFLECVQDMDHENMFWYRQDPGLGLRLIYFSYDVKMKEKGDIPEGYSVSREKKERFSLILESASTNQTSMYLCASSLPRPISYEQYFGPGTRLTVT.

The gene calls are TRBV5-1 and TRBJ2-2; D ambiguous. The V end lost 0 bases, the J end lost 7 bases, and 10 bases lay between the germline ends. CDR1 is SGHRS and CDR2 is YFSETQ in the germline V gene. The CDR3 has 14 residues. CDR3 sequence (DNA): TGCGCCAGCAGCTTGGGAACCTTGGGCGGGGAGCTGTTTTTT. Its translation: CASSLGTLGGELFF.

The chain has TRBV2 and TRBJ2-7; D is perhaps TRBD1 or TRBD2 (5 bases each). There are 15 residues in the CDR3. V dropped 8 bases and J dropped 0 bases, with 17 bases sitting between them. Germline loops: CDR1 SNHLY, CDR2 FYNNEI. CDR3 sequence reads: CASFKGTHSSYEQYF. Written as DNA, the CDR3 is TGTGCCAGCTTCAAAGGGACGCATTCCTCCTACGAGCAGTACTTC.

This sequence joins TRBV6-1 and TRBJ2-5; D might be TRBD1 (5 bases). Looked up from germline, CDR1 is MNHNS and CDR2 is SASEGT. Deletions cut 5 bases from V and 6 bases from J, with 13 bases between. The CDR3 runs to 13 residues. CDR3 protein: CASSRGYGQTQYF. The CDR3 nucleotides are TGTGCCAGCAGTAGGGGCTACGGGCAGACCCAGTACTTC.

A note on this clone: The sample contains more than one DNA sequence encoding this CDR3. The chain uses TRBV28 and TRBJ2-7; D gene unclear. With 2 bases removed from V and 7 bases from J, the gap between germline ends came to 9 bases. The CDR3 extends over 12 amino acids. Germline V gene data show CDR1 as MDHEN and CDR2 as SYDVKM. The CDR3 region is CASSLRLGEQYF. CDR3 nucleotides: TGTGCCAGCAGTTTAAGGTTGGGAGAGCAGTACTTC.

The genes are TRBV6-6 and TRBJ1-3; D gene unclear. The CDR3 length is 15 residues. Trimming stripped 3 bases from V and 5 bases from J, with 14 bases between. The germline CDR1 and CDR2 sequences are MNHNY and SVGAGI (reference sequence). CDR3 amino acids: CASSYVQEARNTIYF. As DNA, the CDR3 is TGTGCCAGCAGTTATGTCCAGGAGGCGAGAAACACCATATATTTT.

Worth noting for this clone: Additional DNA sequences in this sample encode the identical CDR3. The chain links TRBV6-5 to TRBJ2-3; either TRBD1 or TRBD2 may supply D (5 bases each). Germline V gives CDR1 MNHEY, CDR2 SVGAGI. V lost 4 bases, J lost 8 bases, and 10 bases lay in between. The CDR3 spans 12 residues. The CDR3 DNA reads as TGTGCCAGCAGTTCCCCTGGGGGTACGCAGTATTTT. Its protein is CASSSPGGTQYF.

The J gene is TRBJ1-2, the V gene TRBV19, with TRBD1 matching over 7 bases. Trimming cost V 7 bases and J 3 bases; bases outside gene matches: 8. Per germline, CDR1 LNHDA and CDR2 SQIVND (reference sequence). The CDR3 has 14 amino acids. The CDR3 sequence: CASTNMGTDYGYTF. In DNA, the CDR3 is TGTGCCAGTACTAACATGGGGACAGACTATGGCTACACCTTC.

CDR3 residues: CASSRSFDEQFF. In DNA form, the CDR3 reads TGTGCCAGCAGCCGATCGTTCGATGAGCAGTTCTTC. The J gene is TRBJ2-1, the V gene TRBV6-6; the D is unclear. Germline CDR1 is MNHNY and CDR2 is SVGAGI (reference sequence). The CDR3 has 12 amino acids. V shed 6 bases and J shed 8 bases, with 11 bases lying between them.

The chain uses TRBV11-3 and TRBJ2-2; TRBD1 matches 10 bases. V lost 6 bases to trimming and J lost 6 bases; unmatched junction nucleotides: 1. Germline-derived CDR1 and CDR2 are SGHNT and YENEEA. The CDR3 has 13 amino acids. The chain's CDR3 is CASSDRGPGELFF. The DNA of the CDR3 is TGTGCCAGCAGTGACAGGGGGCCCGGGGAGCTGTTTTTT.

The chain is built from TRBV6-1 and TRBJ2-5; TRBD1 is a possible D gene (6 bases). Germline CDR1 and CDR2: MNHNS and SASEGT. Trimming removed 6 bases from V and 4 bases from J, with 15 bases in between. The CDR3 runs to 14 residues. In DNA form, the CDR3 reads TGTGCCAGCAGGGGCCCGGGACAACGAGAGACCCAGTACTTC. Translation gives CASRGPGQRETQYF.

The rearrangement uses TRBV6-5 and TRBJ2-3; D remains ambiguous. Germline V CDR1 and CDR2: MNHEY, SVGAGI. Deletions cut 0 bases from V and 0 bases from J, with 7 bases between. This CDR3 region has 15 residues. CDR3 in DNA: TGTGCCAGCAGTTACTCGCTTGCTAGCACAGATACGCAGTATTTT. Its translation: CASSYSLASTDTQYF.

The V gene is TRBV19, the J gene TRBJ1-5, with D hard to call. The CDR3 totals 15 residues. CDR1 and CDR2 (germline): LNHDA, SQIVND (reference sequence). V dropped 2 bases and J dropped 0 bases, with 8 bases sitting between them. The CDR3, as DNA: TGTGCCAGTAGTATACTTTCGGATAGCAATCAGCCCCAGCATTTT. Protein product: CASSILSDSNQPQHF. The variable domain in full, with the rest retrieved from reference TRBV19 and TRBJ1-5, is DGGITQSPKYLFRKEGQNVTLSCEQNLNHDAMYWYRQDPGQGLRLIYYSQIVNDFQKGDIAEGYSVSREKKESFPLTVTSAQKNPTAFYLCASSILSDSNQPQHFGDGTRLSIL.

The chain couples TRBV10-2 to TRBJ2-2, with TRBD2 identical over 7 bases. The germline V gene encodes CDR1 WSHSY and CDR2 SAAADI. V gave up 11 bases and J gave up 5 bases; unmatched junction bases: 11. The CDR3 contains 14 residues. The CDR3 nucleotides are TGCGCCGGGGGTGGGGCTAGCGGAACCGGGGAGCTGTTTTTT. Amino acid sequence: CAGGGASGTGELFF.

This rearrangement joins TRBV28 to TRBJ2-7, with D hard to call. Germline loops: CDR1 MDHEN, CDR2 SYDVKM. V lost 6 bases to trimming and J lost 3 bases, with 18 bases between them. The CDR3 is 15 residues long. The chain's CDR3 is CASSPLGTSSYEQYF. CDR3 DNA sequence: TGTGCCAGCAGCCCGCTGGGCACCTCTAGCTACGAGCAGTACTTC.

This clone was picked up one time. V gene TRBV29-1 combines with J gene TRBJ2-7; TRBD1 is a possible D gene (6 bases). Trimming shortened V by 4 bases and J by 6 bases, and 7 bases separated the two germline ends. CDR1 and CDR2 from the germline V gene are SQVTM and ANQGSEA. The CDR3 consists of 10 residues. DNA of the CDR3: TGCAGCGTTGGACAGGTCGAGCAGTACTTC. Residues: CSVGQVEQYF.

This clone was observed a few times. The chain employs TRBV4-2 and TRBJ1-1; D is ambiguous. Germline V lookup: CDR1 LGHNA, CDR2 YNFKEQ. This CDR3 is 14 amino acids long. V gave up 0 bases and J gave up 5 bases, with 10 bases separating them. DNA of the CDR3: TGTGCCAGCAGCCAAGAGGTAGGTAGGACTGAAGCTTTCTTT. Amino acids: CASSQEVGRTEAFF.

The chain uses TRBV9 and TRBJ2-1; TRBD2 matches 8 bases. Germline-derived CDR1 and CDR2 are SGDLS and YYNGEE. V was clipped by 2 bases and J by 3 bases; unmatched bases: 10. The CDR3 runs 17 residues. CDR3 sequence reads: CASSVEAAGVVYNEQFF. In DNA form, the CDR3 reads TGTGCCAGCAGCGTCGAGGCAGCGGGAGTCGTCTACAATGAGCAGTTCTTC. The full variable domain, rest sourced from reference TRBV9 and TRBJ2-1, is DSGVTQTPKHLITATGQRVTLRCSPRSGDLSVYWYQQSLDQGLQFLIQYYNGEERAKGNILERFSAQQFPDLHSELNLSSLELGDSALYFCASSVEAAGVVYNEQFFGPGTRLTVL.

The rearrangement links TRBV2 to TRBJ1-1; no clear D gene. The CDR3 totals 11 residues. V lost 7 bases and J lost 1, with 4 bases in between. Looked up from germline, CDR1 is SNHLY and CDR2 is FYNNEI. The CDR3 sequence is CASNSNTEAFF. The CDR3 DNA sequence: TGTGCCAGCAATTCGAACACTGAAGCTTTCTTT.

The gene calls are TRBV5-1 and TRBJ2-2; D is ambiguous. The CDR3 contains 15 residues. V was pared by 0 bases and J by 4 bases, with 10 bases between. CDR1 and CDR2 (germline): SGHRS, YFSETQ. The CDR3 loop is CASSLAIVGTGELFF. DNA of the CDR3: TGCGCCAGCAGCTTGGCAATAGTGGGCACCGGGGAGCTGTTTTTT.